These 20 T cell receptor beta chains came from one sample sequenced in a study of cytomegalovirus exposure and HLA in healthy donors. The PCR used 60 Vbeta and 13 Jbeta primers. The table came from immunoSEQ multiplex PCR; TCRdb's copy has only in-frame clones and leaves some out. The table shows roughly 240,000 clones, with 82% occurring only once. The sample consisted of PBMCs. The receptors originated from a woman aged 35 to 49 in good health and CMV-seropositive.

The chain uses TRBV9 and TRBJ2-2, with 10 nucleotides matching TRBD2. V dropped 0 bases and J dropped 3; count of bases not matched to a gene: 8. The CDR3 has 18 residues. The germline V gene has CDR1 SGDLS and CDR2 YYNGEE. In DNA, the CDR3 is TGTGCCAGCAGCGTAGGTCCTAGCGGGGGAGCTTACACCGGGGAGCTGTTTTTT. This sequence encodes CASSVGPSGGAYTGELFF.

The rearrangement joins TRBV15 to TRBJ1-2, with unresolved D. The CDR3 loop spans 16 amino acids. The germline V and J ends were trimmed by 3 bases and 4 bases, with 18 bases remaining between them. Per germline, CDR1 LNHNV and CDR2 YYDKDF (reference sequence). The CDR3 region is CATSSGSWGVGYGYTF. The CDR3 DNA reads as TGTGCCACCAGCAGTGGCTCTTGGGGAGTAGGCTATGGCTACACCTTC.

The chain carries TRBV10-3 and TRBJ1-2; D remains unclear. This CDR3 comprises 12 residues. Germline V gene sequence: CDR1 ENHRY, CDR2 SYGVKD. The germline V and J ends were trimmed by 4 bases and 8 bases, with 11 bases remaining between them. The CDR3 DNA is TGTGCCATCAGTGGGGAAAGACTAGGCTACACCTTC. This sequence encodes CAISGERLGYTF.

The chain employs TRBV7-9 and TRBJ2-3; 9 bases map to TRBD2. V gave up 2 bases and J gave up 6 bases; unmatched junction bases: 12. From germline, CDR1 is SEHNR and CDR2 FQNEAQ (reference sequence). CDR3 length: 17 amino acids. The CDR3 here is CASSLQTSGRVGDTQYF. CDR3 coding DNA: TGTGCCAGCAGCTTACAGACTAGCGGTAGGGTAGGTGATACGCAGTATTTT.

The chain uses TRBV15 and TRBJ2-6, with TRBD1 identical over 7 bases. From germline, CDR1 is LNHNV and CDR2 YYDKDF (reference sequence). J lost 2 bases, V lost 2 bases, and 15 bases had no gene match. The length of the CDR3 is 20 residues. As DNA, the CDR3 is TGTGCCACCAGCAGATTTCATAGCCGGGACAGACCGACTGGGGCCAACGTCCTGACTTTC. Translation gives CATSRFHSRDRPTGANVLTF.

V is TRBV5-1 and J is TRBJ2-7; tentatively, D is TRBD2 (7 bases). Germline V gene data show CDR1 as SGHRS and CDR2 as YFSETQ. V lost 3 bases and J lost 4, with 17 bases in between. This CDR3 has 15 amino acids. CDR3 DNA: TGCGCCAGCAGCTGGCAGTCGGGGGGCCAGTACGAGCAGTACTTC. Translation gives CASSWQSGGQYEQYF. The full variable domain, completed using reference TRBV5-1 and TRBJ2-7, is KAGVTQTPRYLIKTRGQQVTLSCSPISGHRSVSWYQQTPGQGLQFLFEYFSETQRNKGNFPGRFSGRQFSNSRSEMNVSTLELGDSALYLCASSWQSGGQYEQYFGPGTRLTVT.

The chain joins TRBV12-5 to TRBJ1-3; tentatively, D is TRBD1 (6 bases). Germline-derived CDR1 and CDR2 are LGHNT and FRNRAP. V dropped 2 bases and J dropped 0 bases, with 14 bases sitting between them. The CDR3 has 17 residues. CDR3 amino acids: CASGLKGTTASGNTIYF. The DNA for the CDR3 is TGTGCTAGTGGTTTGAAAGGGACAACCGCCTCTGGAAACACCATATATTTT.

In its sample, this clone was seen a few times. The chain is built from TRBV25-1 and TRBJ2-7; TRBD1 matches at 9 bases. Germline loops: CDR1 MGHDK, CDR2 SYGVNS. This CDR3 is built from 15 residues. J was trimmed by 3 bases and V by 6 bases; bases with no gene match: 9. The DNA of the CDR3 is TGTGCCAGCAGCTCCTCCGACAGGGGGTACTACGAGCAGTACTTC. Translated: CASSSSDRGYYEQYF.

This chain links TRBV15 with TRBJ1-1; 11 bases align to TRBD1. CDR3 length: 15 residues. Germline V gene sequence: CDR1 LNHNV, CDR2 YYDKDF (reference sequence). V was clipped by 4 bases and J by 5 bases; unmatched bases: 6. In nucleotides, the CDR3 is TGTGCCACCAGCACCCCCGGGACAGGGGGGACTGAAGCTTTCTTT. Encoded protein: CATSTPGTGGTEAFF.

The CDR3 sequence is CASTGVETQYF. The CDR3 nucleotides read TGTGCCAGCACAGGTGTGGAGACCCAGTACTTC. The chain recombines TRBV18 with TRBJ2-5, with D possibly being TRBD1 (5 bases). V shed 8 bases and J shed 5 bases, with 9 bases lying between them. Germline lookup yields CDR1 KGHSH and CDR2 LQKENI. CDR3 length equals 11 residues.

V usage is TRBV14 and J usage is TRBJ1-1; D is possibly TRBD1 (6 bases). This CDR3 contains 15 residues. From germline, CDR1 is SGHDN and CDR2 FVKESK. Trimming shortened V by 4 bases and J by 1 base, and 13 bases separated the two germline ends. The CDR3 loop reads CASSRVGTPNTEAFF. The CDR3 DNA reads TGTGCCAGCAGCCGGGTCGGGACACCGAACACTGAAGCTTTCTTT.

V is TRBV30 and J is TRBJ1-2, with 8 bases matching TRBD1. Germline V gene sequence: CDR1 GTSNPN, CDR2 SVGIG (reference sequence). J gave up 4 bases and V 1 base, and 2 bases lay outside the gene matches. This CDR3 spans 13 amino acids. CDR3 region: CAWSADRAYGYTF. In DNA, the CDR3 is TGTGCCTGGAGTGCGGACAGGGCCTATGGCTACACCTTC.

This sequence joins TRBV5-1 and TRBJ2-2; 13 bases are a match to TRBD2. J lost 6 bases, V lost 0 bases, and 5 bases had no gene match. In germline, CDR1 is SGHRS, CDR2 YFSETQ. The CDR3 covers 17 residues. The CDR3, as DNA: TGCGCCAGCAGCTTGGTACTAGCGGGAGGGCCCGCCGGGGAGCTGTTTTTT. It codes for CASSLVLAGGPAGELFF.

The genes are TRBV5-1 and TRBJ2-5; 11 bases align to TRBD2. The CDR3 is 15 amino acids. Germline V gene lookup returns CDR1 SGHRS and CDR2 YFSETQ. Trimming removed 3 bases from V and 5 bases from J; junction bases left unmatched: 6. The DNA for the CDR3 is TGCGCCAGCAGCTCTAGCGGGGGGAGTGTGGAGACCCAGTACTTC. Protein sequence: CASSSSGGSVETQYF. Variable domain in full (rest from reference TRBV5-1 and TRBJ2-5): KAGVTQTPRYLIKTRGQQVTLSCSPISGHRSVSWYQQTPGQGLQFLFEYFSETQRNKGNFPGRFSGRQFSNSRSEMNVSTLELGDSALYLCASSSSGGSVETQYFGPGTRLLVL.

The chain uses TRBV4-2 and TRBJ2-7, with 11 bases matching TRBD2. The CDR3 loop spans 17 amino acids. The V gene end was trimmed by 5 bases and the J gene end by 0 bases; junction bases not matched to a gene: 9. Germline assignment: CDR1 LGHNA and CDR2 YNFKEQ. The CDR3 region is CASSLARTSGFSYEQYF. Here the CDR3 DNA reads TGTGCCAGCAGCTTGGCCCGGACTAGCGGGTTCTCCTACGAGCAGTACTTC.

The rearrangement joins TRBV7-9 to TRBJ2-2, with 7 bases identical to TRBD1. The V gene end was trimmed by 4 bases and the J gene end by 5 bases; junction bases not matched to a gene: 7. Germline assignment: CDR1 SEHNR and CDR2 FQNEAQ (reference sequence). This CDR3 has 15 residues. CDR3 nucleotides: TGTGCCAGCAGCTCATCCGACAGGGTTACCGGGGAGCTGTTTTTT. Translation: CASSSSDRVTGELFF.

The chain couples TRBV5-4 to TRBJ2-7; 8 nucleotides align to TRBD2. The CDR3 is 15 amino acids. Germline CDR1 is SGHNT and CDR2 is YYREEE (reference sequence). V dropped 2 bases and J dropped 4; count of bases not matched to a gene: 8. DNA for the CDR3: TGTGCCAGCAGCTTCCTCGGGGGGGACGGGTACGAGCAGTACTTC. It specifies CASSFLGGDGYEQYF.

The gene calls are TRBV7-9 and TRBJ2-1; 10 positions agree with TRBD2. Germline V gene data show CDR1 as SEHNR and CDR2 as FQNEAQ (reference sequence). This CDR3 contains 15 residues. J was trimmed by 7 bases and V by 1 base; bases with no gene match: 4. DNA of the CDR3: TGTGCCAGCAGCTTAGGGACTAGCGGAGATAATGAGCAGTTCTTC. Its protein is CASSLGTSGDNEQFF.

The chain has TRBV28 and TRBJ1-1, with D maybe TRBD1 (6 bases). V lost 4 bases to trimming and J lost 4 bases, with 13 bases between them. From germline, CDR1 is MDHEN and CDR2 SYDVKM. This CDR3 spans 14 amino acids. The DNA for the CDR3 is TGTGCCAGCAGTTGGGGGGGGGCCCGCACTGAAGCTTTCTTT. It encodes CASSWGGARTEAFF.

The chain joins TRBV27 to TRBJ1-5; no firm D call. CDR3 size: 12 residues. Trimming removed 6 bases at V and 7 bases at J, with 10 bases between. CDR1 MNHEY and CDR2 SMNVEV come from the germline V gene (reference sequence). CDR3 protein: CASRHPGQPQHF. Written as DNA, the CDR3 is TGTGCCAGCAGACACCCCGGGCAGCCCCAGCATTTT.